The sequence of this TCR beta chain was determined in a study of T cell responses to AZD1222 COVID-19 vaccine. Some clones are missing from TCRdb's copy, which holds only in-frame ones; the method was immunoSEQ multiplex PCR. The sample yields fewer than 90,000 clones, approximately 86% seen once. The CDR3 consists of 15 residues. CDR1 is SGHRS, CDR2 YFSETQ, per germline. Trimming removed 4 bases from V and 0 bases from J, with 10 bases in between. The receptor comes from an adult who received the AZD1222 COVID-19 vaccine. The V gene is TRBV5-1, the J gene TRBJ2-2, with D possibly TRBD1 on 6 matching bases. Source: peripheral blood, taken 28 days after the second AZD1222 dose. The CDR3 reads CASSPGQPNTGELFF. In DNA, the CDR3 is TGCGCCAGCAGCCCAGGACAGCCGAACACCGGGGAGCTGTTTTTT.